This TCR beta chain was documented in a study of CD8 T cells in ankylosing spondylitis. TCRdb ran MiXCR on the 5' RACE reads and lists one entry per CDR3 protein. The data contain under 250,000 distinct CDR3 sequences, roughly 32% of them singletons. This CDR3 spans 18 amino acids. The germline V gene encodes CDR1 MNHEY and CDR2 SMNVEV (reference sequence). Losses at the gene ends were 4 bases for V and 5 bases for J; bases not matched to a gene: 12. The sample consisted of blood, either unsorted or a sorted T cell fraction (not recorded which). The receptor was derived from a male donor with ankylosing spondylitis or in good health (not recorded which). The rearrangement joins TRBV27 to TRBJ2-5, with 14 bases lining up with TRBD2. CDR3 nucleotides: TGTGCCAGCAGTTCTGGACTAGCGGGGGGCTTATTGATGGAGACCCAGTACTTC. Encoded protein: CASSSGLAGGLLMETQYF.